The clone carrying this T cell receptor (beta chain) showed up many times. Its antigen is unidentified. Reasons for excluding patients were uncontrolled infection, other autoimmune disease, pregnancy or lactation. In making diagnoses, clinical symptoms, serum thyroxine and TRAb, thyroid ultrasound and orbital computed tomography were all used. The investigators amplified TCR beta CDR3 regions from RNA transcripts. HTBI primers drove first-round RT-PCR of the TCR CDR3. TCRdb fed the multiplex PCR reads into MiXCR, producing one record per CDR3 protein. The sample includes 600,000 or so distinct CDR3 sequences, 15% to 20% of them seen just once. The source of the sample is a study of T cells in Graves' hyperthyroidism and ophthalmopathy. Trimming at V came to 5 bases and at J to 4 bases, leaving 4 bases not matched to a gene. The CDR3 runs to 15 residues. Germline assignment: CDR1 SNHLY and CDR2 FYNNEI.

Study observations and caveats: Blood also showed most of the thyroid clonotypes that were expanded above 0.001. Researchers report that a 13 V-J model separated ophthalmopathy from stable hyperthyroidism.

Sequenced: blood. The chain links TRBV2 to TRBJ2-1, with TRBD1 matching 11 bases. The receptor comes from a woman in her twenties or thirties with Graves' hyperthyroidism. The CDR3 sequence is CASSRDRGGYNEQFF. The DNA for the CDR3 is TGTGCCAGCAGTAGGGACAGGGGGGGGTACAATGAGCAGTTCTTC. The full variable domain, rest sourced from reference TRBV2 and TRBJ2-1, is EPEVTQTPSHQVTQMGQEVILRCVPISNHLYFYWYRQILGQKVEFLVSFYNNEISEKSEIFDDQFSVERPDGSNFTLKIRSTKLEDSAMYFCASSRDRGGYNEQFFGPGTRLTVL.